This T cell receptor beta chain was identified in a study of blood T cells in healthy people across ages. PBMCs, at least 6.5 million per sample, were isolated. Next came a second PCR, run for about 7 to 11 cycles, which used a sample-barcoded 5' primer along with a J-beta primer mix. TCRdb independently ran MiXCR on the 5' RACE reads; one entry per CDR3 protein. The top ten clones hold approximately 12% of a sample with 650,000 to 800,000 distinct CDR3 sequences, around 52% of them seen once. From germline, CDR1 is SGHVS and CDR2 FQNEAQ. The V end lost 0 bases, the J end lost 6 bases, and 9 bases lay between the germline ends. This CDR3 has 14 residues. The table lists this clonotype with many counts.

This chain connects TRBV7-8 to TRBJ2-1; D is unclear. The receptor was derived from a woman older than 75 in good health. Specimen: blood. CDR3: CASSLADPLNEQFF. The CDR3 DNA sequence: TGTGCCAGCAGCTTAGCGGATCCACTCAATGAGCAGTTCTTC.